The T cell receptor beta chain under discussion was sequenced for a study of identifying expanded T cells in peripheral blood. Findings and caveats of the study: Roughly 1.1 clones differed between technical replicates, versus approximately 17 and 20 over time. Variance in clone template counts between roughly two-week samples significantly increased with total template count across all healthy donors.

Assay used: immunoSEQ multiplex PCR; TCRdb lists only in-frame clones, some missing. This table holds some 90,000 clones, around 88% found once. Trimming pared 5 bases from V and 1 base from J, leaving 17 bases between. Germline V gene data show CDR1 as SGHTA and CDR2 as FQGNSA. The CDR3 is 16 amino acids. Turning to this clone: Its specificity is unknown.

Healthy donors had no documented immune events, such as infections, while sampled. The sequencing input was blood. The TCR originated in a person between 18 and 70 years old in good health. The genes are TRBV7-2 and TRBJ1-1, with no clear D. The CDR3 DNA is TGTGCCAGCAGCCGCTCTTCTCCCTTGGGGAACACTGAAGCTTTCTTT. Translated, it gives CASSRSSPLGNTEAFF.